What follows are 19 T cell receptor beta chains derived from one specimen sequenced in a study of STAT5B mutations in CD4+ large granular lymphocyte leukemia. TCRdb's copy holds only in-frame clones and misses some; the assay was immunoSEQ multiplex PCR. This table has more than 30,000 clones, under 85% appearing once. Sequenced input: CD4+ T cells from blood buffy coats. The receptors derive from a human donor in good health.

The CDR3 sequence: CAWSGLAYEQFF. In DNA, the CDR3 is TGTGCCTGGAGCGGACTAGCCTATGAGCAGTTCTTC. V and J are TRBV30 and TRBJ2-1; 8 positions match TRBD2. The CDR3 has 12 residues. The V gene's germline CDR1 is GTSNPN and CDR2 SVGIG (reference sequence). Trimming at V came to 3 bases and at J to 8 bases, leaving 3 bases not matched to a gene.

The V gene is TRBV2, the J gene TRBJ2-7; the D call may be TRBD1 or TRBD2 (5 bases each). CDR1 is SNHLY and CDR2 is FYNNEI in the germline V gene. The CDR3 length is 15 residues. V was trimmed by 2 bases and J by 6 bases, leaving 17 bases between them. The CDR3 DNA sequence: TGTGCCAGCAGTGAACCCAGGGACCCCGAGGGCGAGCAGTACTTC. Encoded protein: CASSEPRDPEGEQYF.

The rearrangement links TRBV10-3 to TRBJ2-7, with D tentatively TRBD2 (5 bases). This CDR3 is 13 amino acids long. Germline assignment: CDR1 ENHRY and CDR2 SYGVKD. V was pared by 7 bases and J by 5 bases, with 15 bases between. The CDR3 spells CAINQPGVDEQYF. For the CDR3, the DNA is TGTGCCATCAATCAGCCCGGGGTTGACGAGCAGTACTTC.

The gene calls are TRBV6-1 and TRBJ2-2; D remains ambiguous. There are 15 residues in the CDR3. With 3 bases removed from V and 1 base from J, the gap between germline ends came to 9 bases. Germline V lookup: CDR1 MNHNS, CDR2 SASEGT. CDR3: CASSDSSRNTGELFF. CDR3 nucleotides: TGTGCCAGCAGTGACAGCTCCCGGAACACCGGGGAGCTGTTTTTT.

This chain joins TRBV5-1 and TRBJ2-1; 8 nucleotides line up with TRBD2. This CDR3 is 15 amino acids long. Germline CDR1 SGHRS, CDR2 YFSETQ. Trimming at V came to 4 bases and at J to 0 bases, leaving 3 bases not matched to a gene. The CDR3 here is CASSPAGGSYNEQFF. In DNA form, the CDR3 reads TGCGCCAGCAGCCCCGCGGGGGGCTCCTACAATGAGCAGTTCTTC.

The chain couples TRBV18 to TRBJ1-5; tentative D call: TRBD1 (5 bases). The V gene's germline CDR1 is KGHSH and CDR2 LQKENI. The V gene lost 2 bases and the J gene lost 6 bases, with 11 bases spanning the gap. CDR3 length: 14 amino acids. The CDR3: CASSPGDPSQPQHF. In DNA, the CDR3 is TGTGCCAGCTCACCAGGGGACCCTTCTCAGCCCCAGCATTTT.

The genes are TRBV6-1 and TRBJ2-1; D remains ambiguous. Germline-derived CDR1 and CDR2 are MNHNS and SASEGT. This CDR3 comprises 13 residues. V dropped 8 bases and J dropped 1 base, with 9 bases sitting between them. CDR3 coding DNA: TGTGCCAGCCAGACGGAATCCTACAATGAGCAGTTCTTC. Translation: CASQTESYNEQFF.

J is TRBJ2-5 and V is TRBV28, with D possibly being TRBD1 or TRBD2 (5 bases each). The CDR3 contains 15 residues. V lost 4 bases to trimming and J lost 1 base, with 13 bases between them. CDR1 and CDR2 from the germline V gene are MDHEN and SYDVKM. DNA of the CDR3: TGTGCCAGCAGTTCCCCGGGGACGGGCCAAGAGACCCAGTACTTC. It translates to CASSSPGTGQETQYF.

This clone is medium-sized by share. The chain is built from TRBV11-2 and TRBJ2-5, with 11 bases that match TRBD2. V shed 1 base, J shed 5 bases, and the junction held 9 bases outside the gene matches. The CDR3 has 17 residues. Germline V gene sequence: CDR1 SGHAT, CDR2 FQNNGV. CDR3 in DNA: TGTGCCAGCAGCTTAGGCCTCCTAGCGGGAGGTGGCGAGACCCAGTACTTC. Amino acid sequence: CASSLGLLAGGGETQYF.

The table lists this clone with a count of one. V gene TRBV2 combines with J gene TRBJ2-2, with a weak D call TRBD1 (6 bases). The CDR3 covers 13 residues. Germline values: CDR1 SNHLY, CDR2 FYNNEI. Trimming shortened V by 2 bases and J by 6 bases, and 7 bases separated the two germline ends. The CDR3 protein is CASSERGSGELFF. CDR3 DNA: TGTGCCAGCAGTGAAAGGGGGTCCGGGGAGCTGTTTTTT.

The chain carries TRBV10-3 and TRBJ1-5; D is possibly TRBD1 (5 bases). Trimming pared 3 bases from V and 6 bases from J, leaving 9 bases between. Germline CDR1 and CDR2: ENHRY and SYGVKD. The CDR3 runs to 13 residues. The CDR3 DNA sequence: TGTGCCATCAGTGATCAGGGAACTCAGCCCCAGCATTTT. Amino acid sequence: CAISDQGTQPQHF.

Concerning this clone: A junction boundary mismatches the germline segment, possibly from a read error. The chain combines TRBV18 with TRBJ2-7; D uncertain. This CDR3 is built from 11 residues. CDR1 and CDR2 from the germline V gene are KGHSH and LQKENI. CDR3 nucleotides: TGTGCCAGCTCACCATCTGAGCGCGCATTCTTC. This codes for CASSPSERAFF. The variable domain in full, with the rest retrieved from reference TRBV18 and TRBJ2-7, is NAGVMQNPRHLVRRRGQEARLRCSPMKGHSHVYWYRQLPEEGLKFMVYLQKENIIDESGMPKERFSAEFPKEGPSILRIQQVVRGDSAAYFCASSPSERAFFGPGTRLTVT.

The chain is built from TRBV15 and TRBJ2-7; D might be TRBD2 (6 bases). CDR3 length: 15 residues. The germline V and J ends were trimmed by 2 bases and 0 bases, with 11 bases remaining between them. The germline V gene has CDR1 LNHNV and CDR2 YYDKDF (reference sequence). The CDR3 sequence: CATSRTGGISYEQYF. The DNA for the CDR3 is TGTGCCACCAGCAGAACCGGGGGTATCTCCTACGAGCAGTACTTC.

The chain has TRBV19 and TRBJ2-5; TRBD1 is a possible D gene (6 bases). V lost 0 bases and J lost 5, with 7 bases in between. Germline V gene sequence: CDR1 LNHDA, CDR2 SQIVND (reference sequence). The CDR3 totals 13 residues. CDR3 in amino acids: CASSIDRGETQYF. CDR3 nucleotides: TGTGCCAGTAGTATAGACAGGGGCGAGACCCAGTACTTC.

CDR3 bases: TGTGCCAGCAGCCTAATCGCGCTAGCGGGAGGACAAGAGACCCAGTACTTC. Its protein is CASSLIALAGGQETQYF. V gene TRBV11-2 combines with J gene TRBJ2-5; 11 positions match TRBD2. CDR3 size: 17 residues. The germline V gene has CDR1 SGHAT and CDR2 FQNNGV. V gave up 5 bases and J gave up 2 bases; unmatched junction bases: 10.

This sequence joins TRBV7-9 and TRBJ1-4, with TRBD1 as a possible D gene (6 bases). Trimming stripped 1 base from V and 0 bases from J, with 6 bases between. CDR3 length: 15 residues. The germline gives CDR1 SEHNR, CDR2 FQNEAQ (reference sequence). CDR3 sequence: CASSLGTATNEKLFF. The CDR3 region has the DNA TGTGCCAGCAGCTTAGGGACAGCAACTAATGAAAAACTGTTTTTT.

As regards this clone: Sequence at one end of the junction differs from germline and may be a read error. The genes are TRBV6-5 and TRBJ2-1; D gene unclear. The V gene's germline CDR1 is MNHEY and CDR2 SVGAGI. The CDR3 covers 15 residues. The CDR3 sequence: CASSNSGSSWDEQFF. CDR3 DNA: TGTGCCAGCAGTAACTCTGGATCATCCTGGGATGAGCAGTTCTTC.

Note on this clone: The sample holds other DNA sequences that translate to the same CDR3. The CDR3 region has the DNA TGTGCCAGCAGTTACTCGGGACAGGGGGGCTACGAGCAGTACTTC. Amino acid sequence: CASSYSGQGGYEQYF. The V gene is TRBV6-5, the J gene TRBJ2-7; 11 nucleotides match TRBD1. The CDR3 is 15 amino acids. Germline V CDR1 and CDR2: MNHEY, SVGAGI. Germline trimming cut 0 bases from V and 3 bases from J; bases unmatched to any gene: 1.

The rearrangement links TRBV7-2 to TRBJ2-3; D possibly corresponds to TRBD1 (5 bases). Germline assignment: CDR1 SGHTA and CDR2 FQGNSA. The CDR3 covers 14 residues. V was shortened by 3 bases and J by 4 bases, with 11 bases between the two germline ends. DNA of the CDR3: TGTGCCAGCAGCTTCAGCAGGGTTGCAGATACGCAGTATTTT. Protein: CASSFSRVADTQYF.